A single sample is the source of the 27 T cell receptor beta chains below, sequenced in a study of T cell responses to AZD1222 COVID-19 vaccine. Clones were sequenced by immunoSEQ multiplex PCR, and TCRdb holds only the in-frame ones, with some missing. The sample holds tens of thousands of clones, about nine tenths seen once. The sequences come from peripheral blood, collected on day 0 of AZD1222 vaccination. The receptors here all came from an adult in good health.

The V and J genes are TRBV6-2 or TRBV6-3 and TRBJ2-7, with 7 bases fitting TRBD1. The germline V gene encodes CDR1 MNHEY and CDR2 SVGEGT. V trimming: 0 bases; J trimming: 8 bases; junction bases outside the gene matches: 10. The CDR3 contains 15 residues. The CDR3 sequence: CASSYSRTGDFQQYF. The CDR3 DNA is TGTGCCAGCAGTTACTCGAGGACAGGTGATTTCCAGCAGTACTTC.

The V call is TRBV9, the J call TRBJ2-5, with 8 bases aligning to TRBD2. The CDR3 spans 16 residues. V dropped 1 base and J dropped 1; count of bases not matched to a gene: 6. Germline CDR1 is SGDLS and CDR2 is YYNGEE. In DNA, the CDR3 is TGTGCCAGCAGCGTAACCCCCCTAGCGGGCCAAGAGACCCAGTACTTC. It translates to CASSVTPLAGQETQYF.

For this clone: The identical CDR3 is also encoded by other nucleotide sequences in the sample. CDR3 nucleotides: TGTGCCAGCAGCCAAGGCCGAGGAAACACCATATATTTT. Encoded protein: CASSQGRGNTIYF. The chain couples TRBV3-1 (or the pseudogene TRBV3-2) to TRBJ1-3, with D unresolved. The V end lost 1 base, the J end lost 4 bases, and 5 bases lay between the germline ends. The CDR3 runs 13 residues. Per the germline V gene, CDR1 is LGHDT and CDR2 is YNNKEL (reference sequence).

This chain connects TRBV6-2 or TRBV6-3 to TRBJ1-2, with a possible D match to TRBD1 (5 bases). Between the trimmed V and J ends, which lost 6 bases and 4 bases, there was a span of 15 bases. Germline lookup yields CDR1 MNHEY and CDR2 SVGEGT. The CDR3 sequence is 14 residues long. The DNA for the CDR3 is TGTGCCAGCAGCATTGTCGGGGCAATCTATGGCTACACCTTC. This gives the protein CASSIVGAIYGYTF.

The sample holds a few counts of this clone. V is TRBV7-2 and J is TRBJ1-2; D remains ambiguous. This CDR3 is 14 amino acids long. Trimming shortened V by 3 bases and J by 3 bases, and 11 bases separated the two germline ends. Germline CDR1 is SGHTA and CDR2 is FQGNSA. The CDR3 DNA is TGTGCCAGCAGCTTGCCGCAGGCCTACTATGGCTACACCTTC. It translates to CASSLPQAYYGYTF.

This chain joins TRBV4-3 and TRBJ2-1, with no clear D. V dropped 1 base and J dropped 10 bases, with 8 bases sitting between them. The CDR3 covers 12 residues. Germline V gene lookup returns CDR1 LGHNA and CDR2 YSLEER. The CDR3 protein is CASSQVGREQFF. The CDR3 DNA reads as TGCGCCAGCAGCCAAGTTGGCCGGGAGCAGTTCTTC.

This clone has just a few counts. CDR3 bases: TGTGCCAGCAGCCCCTACCGAGGTGACAGGGGGCTTCCAGAGCTGTTTTTT. As protein: CASSPYRGDRGLPELFF. The chain carries TRBV7-2 and TRBJ2-2; 10 nucleotides match TRBD1. In germline, CDR1 is SGHTA, CDR2 FQGNSA. Germline trimming cut 5 bases from V and 11 bases from J; bases unmatched to any gene: 17. This CDR3 region has 17 residues.

This sequence joins TRBV11-3 and TRBJ2-2, with D possibly being TRBD1 or TRBD2 (6 bases each). Per germline, CDR1 SGHNT and CDR2 YENEEA. The CDR3 is 13 residues long. Trimming shortened V by 5 bases and J by 5 bases, and 9 bases separated the two germline ends. The CDR3: CASSRGGTGELFF. Written as DNA, the CDR3 is TGTGCCAGCAGCCGAGGGGGGACCGGGGAGCTGTTTTTT.

The rearrangement uses TRBV10-1 and TRBJ1-5; 10 positions match TRBD1. CDR1 and CDR2 from the germline V gene are WNHNN and SYGVQD (reference sequence). The CDR3 contains 14 residues. Unmatched junction bases numbered 6, after V lost 7 bases and J lost 6 bases. The CDR3 loop is CASNADRGGQPQHF. CDR3 sequence (DNA): TGCGCCAGCAATGCGGACAGGGGGGGTCAGCCCCAGCATTTT.

Here the CDR3 DNA reads TGCGCCAGCAGATGGAATCCAACTAATGAAAAACTGTTTTTT. It translates to CASRWNPTNEKLFF. The chain carries TRBV4-1 and TRBJ1-4; no definite D call. Trimming left V 6 bases short and J 0 bases short, with 8 bases between. This CDR3 comprises 14 residues. Germline V gene data show CDR1 as MGHRA and CDR2 as YSYEKL.

The table lists this clone with a count of one. The chain recombines TRBV15 with TRBJ2-4; 7 nucleotides align to TRBD1. With V trimmed by 4 bases and J by 0 bases, 6 bases remained unmatched. CDR3 size: 16 residues. From germline, CDR1 is LNHNV and CDR2 YYDKDF (reference sequence). This CDR3 is CATSTWDRLAKNIQYF. CDR3 sequence (DNA): TGTGCCACCAGCACATGGGACAGACTAGCCAAAAACATTCAGTACTTC.

The chain combines TRBV10-3 with TRBJ1-1; the D gene is possibly TRBD1 (5 bases). V dropped 7 bases and J dropped 3 bases, with 12 bases sitting between them. The CDR3 has 13 residues. The germline gives CDR1 ENHRY, CDR2 SYGVKD. In DNA, the CDR3 is TGTGCCATCATGCCAGGAGGGGACACTGAAGCTTTCTTT. The encoded protein is CAIMPGGDTEAFF.

The rearrangement uses TRBV7-2 and TRBJ2-1; D possibly corresponds to TRBD1 (6 bases). Trimming left V 1 base short and J 9 bases short, with 16 bases between. Per germline, CDR1 SGHTA and CDR2 FQGNSA. The CDR3 is 15 amino acids. The DNA for the CDR3 is TGTGCCAGCAGCTTAGTCTTTGGACAGCCCGGTGAGCAGTTCTTC. It translates to CASSLVFGQPGEQFF.

The CDR3 bases are TGTGCCAGCAGCTCGGGACTAGCGGGAGAACTCTCTCGAGACAATGAGCAGTTCTTC. It translates to CASSSGLAGELSRDNEQFF. V is TRBV5-4 and J is TRBJ2-1; TRBD2 agrees at 14 bases. This CDR3 has 19 amino acids. Germline V gives CDR1 SGHNT, CDR2 YYREEE (reference sequence). The J segment lost 5 bases and the V segment lost 3 bases, leaving 13 bases of the junction unmatched.

V and J are TRBV27 and TRBJ2-3, with D unresolved. The germline V gene has CDR1 MNHEY and CDR2 SMNVEV (reference sequence). The CDR3 length is 12 residues. Trimming left V 3 bases short and J 5 bases short, with 6 bases between. In DNA, the CDR3 is TGTGCCAGCAGTTTCAGTTTAGATACGCAGTATTTT. This gives the protein CASSFSLDTQYF.

The chain has TRBV7-9 and TRBJ2-1, with D unclear. Germline values: CDR1 SEHNR, CDR2 FQNEAQ (reference sequence). The CDR3 contains 12 residues. V lost 2 bases and J lost 7, with 6 bases in between. The CDR3 here is CASSLLANEQFF. CDR3 nucleotide sequence: TGTGCCAGCAGCTTATTGGCAAATGAGCAGTTCTTC.

J is TRBJ2-5 and V is TRBV27; D not certain. This CDR3 region has 16 residues. Germline values: CDR1 MNHEY, CDR2 SMNVEV (reference sequence). Trimming took off 4 bases at V and 5 bases at J, with 20 bases between the two ends. CDR3 region: CASSSAVRKGWETQYF. The CDR3, as DNA: TGTGCCAGCAGTTCGGCCGTGCGAAAGGGTTGGGAGACCCAGTACTTC.

This clone was seen a single time. J is TRBJ1-2 and V is TRBV19; no clear D gene. The CDR3 runs 20 residues. Trimming took off 3 bases at V and 8 bases at J, with 34 bases between the two ends. Germline CDR1 is LNHDA and CDR2 is SQIVND (reference sequence). Here the CDR3 reads CASSMGFFRTGEIDGWGYTF. The CDR3 DNA sequence: TGTGCCAGTAGTATGGGGTTTTTTCGGACCGGGGAGATAGATGGATGGGGCTACACCTTC.

The chain recombines TRBV19 with TRBJ1-5, with a tentative D call TRBD1 (6 bases). The ends were cut back, 7 bases at V and 5 bases at J, with 18 bases in the middle. Germline V gives CDR1 LNHDA, CDR2 SQIVND (reference sequence). This CDR3 spans 15 amino acids. This CDR3 reads CASTAPGAGDQPQHF. Here the CDR3 DNA reads TGTGCCAGTACCGCCCCGGGGGCAGGGGATCAGCCCCAGCATTTT.

V usage is TRBV27 and J usage is TRBJ2-1; D not resolved. The CDR3 spans 15 residues. Germline lookup yields CDR1 MNHEY and CDR2 SMNVEV (reference sequence). Trimming took 4 bases from V and 0 from J, leaving 10 bases between them. CDR3 loop: CASSSSGPSYNEQFF. The CDR3 region has the DNA TGTGCCAGCAGTTCCTCCGGGCCCTCCTACAATGAGCAGTTCTTC.

The genes are TRBV6-5 and TRBJ1-5, with 7 positions matching TRBD1. Germline loops: CDR1 MNHEY, CDR2 SVGAGI. The CDR3 consists of 15 residues. V gave up 7 bases and J gave up 2 bases; unmatched junction bases: 8. Here the CDR3 reads CASTLGQGGNQPQHF. DNA of the CDR3: TGTGCCAGCACTTTGGGTCAGGGGGGCAATCAGCCCCAGCATTTT.

The rearrangement joins TRBV19 to TRBJ1-2; the D is unclear. The CDR3 consists of 13 residues. CDR1 is LNHDA, CDR2 SQIVND, per germline (reference sequence). V lost 5 bases, J lost 8 bases, and 15 bases lay in between. The CDR3 DNA follows: TGTGCCAGTAGTCCTGGAGGCGGCGGAGGCTACACCTTC. This codes for CASSPGGGGGYTF.

This chain uses TRBV10-3 with TRBJ2-3; 7 bases line up with TRBD1. Germline trimming cut 5 bases from V and 1 base from J; bases unmatched to any gene: 3. CDR3 length equals 14 residues. The germline CDR1 and CDR2 sequences are ENHRY and SYGVKD. CDR3 loop: CAISSQGGTDTQYF. Written as DNA, the CDR3 is TGTGCCATCAGTAGCCAGGGGGGCACAGATACGCAGTATTTT.

V and J are TRBV9 and TRBJ2-5; 7 positions agree with TRBD1. The CDR3 extends over 15 amino acids. V lost 3 bases to trimming and J lost 2 bases; unmatched junction nucleotides: 7. Germline CDR1 SGDLS, CDR2 YYNGEE. The CDR3: CASSASWDRQETQYF. The CDR3 DNA sequence: TGTGCCAGCAGCGCGTCCTGGGACAGACAAGAGACCCAGTACTTC.

This rearrangement joins TRBV27 to TRBJ2-1; TRBD2 matches at 16 bases. The CDR3 is made up of 16 amino acids. CDR1 and CDR2 from the germline V gene are MNHEY and SMNVEV (reference sequence). V gave up 6 bases and J gave up 10 bases; unmatched junction bases: 9. CDR3 DNA sequence: TGTGCCAGCAGCCGGGGACTAGCGGGAGGGGCTAGGGAGCAGTTCTTC. This encodes CASSRGLAGGAREQFF.

The chain recombines TRBV28 with TRBJ1-5; D unclear. Germline V gives CDR1 MDHEN, CDR2 SYDVKM. The CDR3 consists of 14 residues. Trimming shortened V by 6 bases and J by 0 bases, and 9 bases separated the two germline ends. The CDR3 spells CASSQGFSNQPQHF. In DNA form, the CDR3 reads TGTGCCAGCAGCCAAGGGTTTAGCAATCAGCCCCAGCATTTT.

The CDR3 loop reads CASRFSTPTSSRETQYF. The DNA for the CDR3 is TGTGCCAGCAGGTTTAGCACCCCAACTAGCTCCAGGGAGACCCAGTACTTC. This chain links TRBV7-9 with TRBJ2-5; D might be TRBD2 (6 bases). Trimming took 6 bases from V and 5 from J, leaving 25 bases between them. This CDR3 is built from 17 residues. Germline-derived CDR1 and CDR2 are SEHNR and FQNEAQ (reference sequence). Combining the CDR3 with reference TRBV7-9 and TRBJ2-5 gives the whole variable domain DTGVSQNPRHKITKRGQNVTFRCDPISEHNRLYWYRQTLGQGPEFLTYFQNEAQLEKSRLLSDRFSAERPKGSFSTLEIQRTEQGDSAMYLCASRFSTPTSSRETQYFGPGTRLLVL.